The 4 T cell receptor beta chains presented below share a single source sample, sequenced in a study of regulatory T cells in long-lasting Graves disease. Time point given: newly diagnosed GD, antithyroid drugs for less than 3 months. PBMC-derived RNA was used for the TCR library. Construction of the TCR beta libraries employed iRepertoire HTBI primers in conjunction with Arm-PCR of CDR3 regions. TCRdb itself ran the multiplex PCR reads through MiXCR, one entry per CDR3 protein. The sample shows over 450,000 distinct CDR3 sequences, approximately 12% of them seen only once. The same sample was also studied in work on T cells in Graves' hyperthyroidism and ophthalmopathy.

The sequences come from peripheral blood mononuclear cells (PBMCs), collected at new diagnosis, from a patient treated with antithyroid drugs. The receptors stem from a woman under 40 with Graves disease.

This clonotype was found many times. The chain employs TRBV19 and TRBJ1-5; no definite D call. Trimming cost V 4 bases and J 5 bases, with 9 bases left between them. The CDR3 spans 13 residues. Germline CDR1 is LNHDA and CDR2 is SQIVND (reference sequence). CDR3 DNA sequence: TGTGCCAGTAGTACGACGATCGATCAGCCCCAGCATTTT. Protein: CASSTTIDQPQHF. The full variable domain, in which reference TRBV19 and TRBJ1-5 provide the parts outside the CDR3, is DGGITQSPKYLFRKEGQNVTLSCEQNLNHDAMYWYRQDPGQGLRLIYYSQIVNDFQKGDIAEGYSVSREKKESFPLTVTSAQKNPTAFYLCASSTTIDQPQHFGDGTRLSIL.

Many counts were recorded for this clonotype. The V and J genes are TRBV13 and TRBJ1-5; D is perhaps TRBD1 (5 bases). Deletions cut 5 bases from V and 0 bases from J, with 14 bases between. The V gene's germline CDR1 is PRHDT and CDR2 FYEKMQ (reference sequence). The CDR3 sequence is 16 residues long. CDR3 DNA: TGTGCCAGCAGCAAGGGGTACGTCGATAGCAATCAGCCCCAGCATTTT. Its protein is CASSKGYVDSNQPQHF. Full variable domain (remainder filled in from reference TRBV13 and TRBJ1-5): AAGVIQSPRHLIKEKRETATLKCYPIPRHDTVYWYQQGPGQDPQFLISFYEKMQSDKGSIPDRFSAQQFSDYHSELNMSSLELGDSALYFCASSKGYVDSNQPQHFGDGTRLSIL.

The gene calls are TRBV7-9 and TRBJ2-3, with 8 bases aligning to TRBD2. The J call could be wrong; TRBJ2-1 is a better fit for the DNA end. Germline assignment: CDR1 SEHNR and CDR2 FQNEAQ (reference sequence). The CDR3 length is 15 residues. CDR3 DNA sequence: TGTGCCAGCACCCTACTTGGGACTAGAGACAATGAGCAGTTCTTC. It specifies CASTLLGTRDNEQFF.

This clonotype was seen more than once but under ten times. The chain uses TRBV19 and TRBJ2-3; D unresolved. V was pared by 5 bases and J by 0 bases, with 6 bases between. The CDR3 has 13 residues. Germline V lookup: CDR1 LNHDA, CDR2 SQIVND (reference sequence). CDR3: CASSAISTDTQYF. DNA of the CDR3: TGTGCCAGTAGTGCAATTAGCACAGATACGCAGTATTTT.